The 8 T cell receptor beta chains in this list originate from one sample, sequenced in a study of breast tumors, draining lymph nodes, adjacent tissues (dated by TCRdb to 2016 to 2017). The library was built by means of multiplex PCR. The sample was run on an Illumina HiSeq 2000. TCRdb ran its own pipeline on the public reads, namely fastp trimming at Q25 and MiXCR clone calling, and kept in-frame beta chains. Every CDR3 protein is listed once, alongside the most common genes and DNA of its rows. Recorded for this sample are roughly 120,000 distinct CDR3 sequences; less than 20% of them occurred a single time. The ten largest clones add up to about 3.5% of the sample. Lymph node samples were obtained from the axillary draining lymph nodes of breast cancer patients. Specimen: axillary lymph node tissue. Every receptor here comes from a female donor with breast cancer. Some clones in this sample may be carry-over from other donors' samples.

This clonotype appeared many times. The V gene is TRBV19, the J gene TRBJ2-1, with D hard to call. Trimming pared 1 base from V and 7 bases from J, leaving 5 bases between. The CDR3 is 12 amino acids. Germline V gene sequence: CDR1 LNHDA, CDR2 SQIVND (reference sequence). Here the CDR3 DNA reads TGTGCCAGTAGTATAGTTGAGAATGAGCAGTTCTTC. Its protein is CASSIVENEQFF.

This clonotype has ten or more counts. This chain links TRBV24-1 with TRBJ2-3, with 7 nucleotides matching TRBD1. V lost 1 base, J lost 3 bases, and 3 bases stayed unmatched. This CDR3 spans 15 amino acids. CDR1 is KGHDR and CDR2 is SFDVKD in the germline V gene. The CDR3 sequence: CATSDLGGTTDTQYF. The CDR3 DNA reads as TGTGCCACCAGTGATTTAGGGGGCACAACAGATACGCAGTATTTT.

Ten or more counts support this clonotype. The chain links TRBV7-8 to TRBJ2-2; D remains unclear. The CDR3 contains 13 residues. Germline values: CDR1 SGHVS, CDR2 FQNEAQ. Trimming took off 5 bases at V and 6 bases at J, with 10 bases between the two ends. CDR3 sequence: CASSVEGPGELFF. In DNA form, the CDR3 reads TGTGCCAGCAGCGTAGAAGGCCCCGGGGAGCTGTTTTTT.

DNA for the CDR3: TGTGCCAGCAGTCCCGGTGGTAGCGGGAGGGTTGAGCAGTTCTTC. Translated, it gives CASSPGGSGRVEQFF. V is TRBV28 and J is TRBJ2-1, with 11 bases lining up with TRBD2. CDR1 and CDR2 (germline): MDHEN, SYDVKM. Trimming removed 5 bases from V and 9 bases from J; junction bases left unmatched: 9. This CDR3 spans 15 amino acids.

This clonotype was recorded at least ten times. CDR3 sequence: CRGSADQETQYF. CDR3 bases: TGCAGGGGTTCCGCGGACCAAGAGACCCAGTACTTC. This sequence joins TRBV20-1 and TRBJ2-5; no reliable D call. The CDR3 has 12 amino acids. CDR1 is DFQATT, CDR2 SNEGSKA, per germline (reference sequence).

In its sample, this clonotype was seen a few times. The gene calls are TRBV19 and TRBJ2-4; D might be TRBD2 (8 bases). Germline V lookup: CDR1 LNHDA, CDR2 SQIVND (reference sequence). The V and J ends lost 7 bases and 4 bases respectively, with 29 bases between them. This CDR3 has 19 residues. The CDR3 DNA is TGTGCCAGTACCAAACGGGCAGGGGGGTTAGCGGGGATGAAAAACATTCAGTACTTC. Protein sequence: CASTKRAGGLAGMKNIQYF. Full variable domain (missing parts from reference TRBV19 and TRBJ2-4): DGGITQSPKYLFRKEGQNVTLSCEQNLNHDAMYWYRQDPGQGLRLIYYSQIVNDFQKGDIAEGYSVSREKKESFPLTVTSAQKNPTAFYLCASTKRAGGLAGMKNIQYFGAGTRLSVL.

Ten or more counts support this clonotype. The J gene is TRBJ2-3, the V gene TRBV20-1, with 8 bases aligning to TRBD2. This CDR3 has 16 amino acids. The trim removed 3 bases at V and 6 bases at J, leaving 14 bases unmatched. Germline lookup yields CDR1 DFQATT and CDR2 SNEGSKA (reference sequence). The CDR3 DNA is TGCAGTGCTAGGAGCCCCGGGGGGGGGGTTTCGGATACGCAGTATTTT. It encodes CSARSPGGGVSDTQYF.

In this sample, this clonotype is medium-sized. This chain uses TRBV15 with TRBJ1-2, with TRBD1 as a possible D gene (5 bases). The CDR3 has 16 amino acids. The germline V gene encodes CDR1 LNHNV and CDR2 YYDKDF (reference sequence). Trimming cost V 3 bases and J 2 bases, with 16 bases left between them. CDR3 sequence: CATSSAREGLNYGYTF. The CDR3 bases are TGTGCCACCAGCAGTGCCAGGGAGGGATTGAACTATGGCTACACCTTC.